This T cell receptor beta chain appears in the sequencing data of a study of blood T cell repertoires in COVID-19. There are 13 residues in the CDR3. Trimming removed 3 bases from V and 6 bases from J, with 12 bases in between. TCRdb's table, derived via immunoSEQ multiplex PCR, lists solely in-frame clones and lacks some. This table has 140,000 to 150,000 clones, approximately 80% appearing once. In its sample, this clone was seen a few times. This TCR derives from a human donor in a cohort sampled during active COVID-19. V gene TRBV12-3 or TRBV12-4 combines with J gene TRBJ2-7, with D perhaps matching TRBD2 (5 bases). The sample taken for sequencing was peripheral blood. CDR3 residues: CASSFLRAPEQYF. The CDR3 DNA reads as TGTGCCAGCAGTTTTTTGAGGGCCCCCGAGCAGTACTTC.